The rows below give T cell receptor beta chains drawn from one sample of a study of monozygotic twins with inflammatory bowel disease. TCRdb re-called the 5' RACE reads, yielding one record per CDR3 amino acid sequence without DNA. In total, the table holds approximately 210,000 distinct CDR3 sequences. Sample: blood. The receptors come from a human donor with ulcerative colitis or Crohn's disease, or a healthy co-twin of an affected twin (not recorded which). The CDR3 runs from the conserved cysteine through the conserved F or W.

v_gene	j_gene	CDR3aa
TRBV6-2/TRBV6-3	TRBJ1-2	CASSPVSVYGYTF
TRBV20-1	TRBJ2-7	CSASGPGSSYEQYF
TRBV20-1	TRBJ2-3	CSATPGTSGGNADTQYF
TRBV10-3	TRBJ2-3	CAIKTTGSTDTQYF
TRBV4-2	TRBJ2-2	CASSQTETRELFF
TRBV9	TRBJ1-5	CASSVDGYNQPQHF
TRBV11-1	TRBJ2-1	CASRATSGGARYNEQFF
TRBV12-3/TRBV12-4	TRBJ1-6	CASSLDRLNSPLHF
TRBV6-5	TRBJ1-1	CASSFSVGGNTEAFF
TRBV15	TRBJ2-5	CATSRIWGETQYF
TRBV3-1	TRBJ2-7	CASSTMGVHEQYF
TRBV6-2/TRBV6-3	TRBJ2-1	CASSDARVSSEQFF
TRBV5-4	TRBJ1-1	CASSVGRRTNTEAFF
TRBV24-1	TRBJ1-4	CATRSPDKEGDEKLFF
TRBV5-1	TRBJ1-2	CATRLDRNYGYTF
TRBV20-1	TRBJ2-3	CSARDSAGGTDTQYF
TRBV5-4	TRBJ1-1	CASSLNQGGTEAFF